The entry below gives a single TCR beta chain sequence along with its context. Its binding antigen is unknown. One base away there is no much larger clone; base qualities are not given. TCRbeta CDR3 regions were amplified from genomic DNA using the immunoSEQ Assay, a bias-controlled multiplex PCR. The authors' pipeline ran thus. The number of nucleated cells in each sample was estimated by amplification of reference gene primers within the assay. To quantify the absolute abundance of each unique TCRbeta CDR3 rearrangement, sequence reads were collapsed and filtered. For each sample, productive Simpson clonality was calculated as the square root of Simpson's diversity index over productive rearrangements. What TCRdb holds here is the immuneACCESS table cut down to in-frame rearrangements. Part of the clones is not present; checked against another copy, under half of the missing clones reflect an unresolved V gene, and the others are unexplained. V, J and clone size derive from that table, while D and trimming were established from the DNA sequence. The sample table lists roughly 250,000 clones, about 86% of them with a count of one. The biggest ten clones account for about an eighth of the sample.

The sample belongs to a study of blood T cell repertoires in COVID-19 (dated by TCRdb to about 2020). Regarding the study in general: Samples from collaborators originated in the United States, Italy and Spain and spanned both the acute and convalescent phases of COVID-19. Nearly every sample came with metadata listing a de-identified subject ID, COVID-19 status, age in years and sex. The material from the prospective study consisted of cDNA or gDNA derived from T cells, B-cell-depleted T cells, or PBMCs. Deeply sampled blood TCRbeta repertoires from subjects exposed to, actively infected with, or recovered from COVID-19 were included in the dataset. The samples were drawn from two sources: the first 160 participants of the ongoing ImmuneRACE study, and 1,254 subjects contributed by 6 global collaborators. The repertoires were released in a freely available public database meant as a resource for research on the immune response to SARS-CoV-2. Where available, HLA class I and class II types were obtained from metadata supplied by the sample provider rather than from assay-based typing. Study-wide findings and limitations: The amount of clinical and demographic metadata varied by source and participant and was provided uncurated.

At one collaborating source in Seattle, patients were enrolled during active infection and were followed longitudinally through the course of disease. Whole blood was collected in K2EDTA tubes by collaborating institutions according to the institutions' own protocols. For TCRbeta analysis, collaborators shipped samples as frozen whole blood, isolated PBMCs, or DNA extracted from either of those sample types. In the germline V gene, CDR1 corresponds to MDHEN and CDR2 to SYDVKM. The junction carries 9 bases between V and J, which are trimmed by 4 bases and 2 bases respectively. From cysteine to phenylalanine, the CDR3 is 13 amino acids long. The entry retains the CDR3 DNA only, 39 bases that are in frame from base 1.

Sequencing used peripheral blood. The chain employs TRBV28 and TRBJ2-7; no confident D gene assignment can be made. The clonotype was recovered from a young woman with COVID-19, enrolled during active disease. CDR3 sequence: CASSWYTTYEQYF. The DNA sequence is TGTGCCAGCAGTTGGTACACCACCTACGAGCAGTACTTC. Reference TRBV28 and TRBJ2-7 genes cover what lies past the CDR3, so the full variable domain is DVKVTQSSRYLVKRTGEKVFLECVQDMDHENMFWYRQDPGLGLRLIYFSYDVKMKEKGDIPEGYSVSREKKERFSLILESASTNQTSMYLCASSWYTTYEQYFGPGTRLTVT.